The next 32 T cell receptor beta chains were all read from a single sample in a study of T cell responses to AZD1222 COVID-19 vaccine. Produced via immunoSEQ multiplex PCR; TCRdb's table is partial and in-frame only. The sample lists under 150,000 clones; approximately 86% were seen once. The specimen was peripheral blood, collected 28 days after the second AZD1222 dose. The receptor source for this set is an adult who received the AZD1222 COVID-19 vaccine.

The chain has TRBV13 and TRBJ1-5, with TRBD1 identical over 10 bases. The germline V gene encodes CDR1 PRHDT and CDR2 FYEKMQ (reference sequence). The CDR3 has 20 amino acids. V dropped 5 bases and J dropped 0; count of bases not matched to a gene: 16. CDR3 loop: CASSPFGQGECICSNQPQHF. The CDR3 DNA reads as TGTGCCAGCAGCCCCTTCGGACAGGGGGAATGTATATGTAGCAATCAGCCCCAGCATTTT.

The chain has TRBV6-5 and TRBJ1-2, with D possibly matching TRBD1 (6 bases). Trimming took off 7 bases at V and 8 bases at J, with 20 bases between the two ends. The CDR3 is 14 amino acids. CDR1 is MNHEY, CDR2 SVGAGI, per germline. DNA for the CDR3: TGTGCCAGCAACCTTAACAGGGTTTTCGACGGCTACACCTTC. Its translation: CASNLNRVFDGYTF.

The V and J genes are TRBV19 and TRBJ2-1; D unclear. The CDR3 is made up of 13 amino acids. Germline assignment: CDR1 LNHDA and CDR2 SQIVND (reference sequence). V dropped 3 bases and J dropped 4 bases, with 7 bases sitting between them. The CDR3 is CASSIWLYNEQFF. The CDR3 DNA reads TGTGCCAGTAGTATCTGGCTATACAATGAGCAGTTCTTC.

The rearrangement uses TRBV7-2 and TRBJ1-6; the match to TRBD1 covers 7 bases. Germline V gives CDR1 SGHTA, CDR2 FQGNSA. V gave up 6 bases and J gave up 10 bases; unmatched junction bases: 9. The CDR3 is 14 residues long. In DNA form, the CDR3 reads TGTGCCAGCAGAAGACAGGGTAAACCCTCACCCCTCCACTTT. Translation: CASRRQGKPSPLHF.

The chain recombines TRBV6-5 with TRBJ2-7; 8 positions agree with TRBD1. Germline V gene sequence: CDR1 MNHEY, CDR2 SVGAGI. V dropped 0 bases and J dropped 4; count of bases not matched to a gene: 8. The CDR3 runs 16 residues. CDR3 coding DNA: TGTGCCAGCAGTTACTCCGGGCAGGGGGCTAGATACGAGCAGTACTTC. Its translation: CASSYSGQGARYEQYF.

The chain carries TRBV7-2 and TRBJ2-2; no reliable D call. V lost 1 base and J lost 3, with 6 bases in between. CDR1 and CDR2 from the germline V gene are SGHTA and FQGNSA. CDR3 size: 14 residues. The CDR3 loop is CASSLEQYTGELFF. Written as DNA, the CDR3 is TGTGCCAGCAGCTTAGAACAGTACACCGGGGAGCTGTTTTTT.

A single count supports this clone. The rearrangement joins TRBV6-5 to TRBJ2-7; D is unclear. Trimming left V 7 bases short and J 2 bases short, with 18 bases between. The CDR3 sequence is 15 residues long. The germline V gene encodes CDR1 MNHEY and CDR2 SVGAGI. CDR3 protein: CASTPPGGWAYEQYF. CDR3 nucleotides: TGTGCCAGCACCCCACCCGGCGGCTGGGCCTACGAGCAGTACTTC.

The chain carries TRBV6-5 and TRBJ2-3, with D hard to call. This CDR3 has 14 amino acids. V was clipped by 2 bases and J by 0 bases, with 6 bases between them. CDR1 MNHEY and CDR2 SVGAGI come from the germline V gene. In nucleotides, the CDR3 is TGTGCCAGCAGTTACGGCGGTAGCACAGATACGCAGTATTTT. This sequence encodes CASSYGGSTDTQYF.

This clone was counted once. This CDR3 reads CASSKGRANTGELFF. DNA of the CDR3: TGTGCCAGCAGCAAGGGGCGGGCGAACACCGGGGAGCTGTTTTTT. The chain has TRBV21-1 and TRBJ2-2. TRBV21-1 is assigned pseudogene status. This CDR3 is 15 amino acids long.

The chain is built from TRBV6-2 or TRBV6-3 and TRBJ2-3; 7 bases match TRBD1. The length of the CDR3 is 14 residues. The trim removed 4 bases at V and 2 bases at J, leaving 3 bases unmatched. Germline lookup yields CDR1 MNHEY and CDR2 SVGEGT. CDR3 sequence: CASSSGGSTDTQYF. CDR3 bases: TGTGCCAGCAGTTCAGGGGGATCCACAGATACGCAGTATTTT.

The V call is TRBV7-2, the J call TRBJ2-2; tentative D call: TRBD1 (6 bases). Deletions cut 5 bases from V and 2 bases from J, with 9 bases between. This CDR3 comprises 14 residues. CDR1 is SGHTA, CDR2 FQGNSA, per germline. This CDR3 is CASSRDINTGELFF. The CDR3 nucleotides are TGTGCCAGCAGCAGGGACATTAACACCGGGGAGCTGTTTTTT. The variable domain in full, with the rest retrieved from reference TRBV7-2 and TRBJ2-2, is GAGVSQSPSNKVTEKGKDVELRCDPISGHTALYWYRQSLGQGLEFLIYFQGNSAPDKSGLPSDRFSAERTGGSVSTLTIQRTQQEDSAVYLCASSRDINTGELFFGEGSRLTVL.

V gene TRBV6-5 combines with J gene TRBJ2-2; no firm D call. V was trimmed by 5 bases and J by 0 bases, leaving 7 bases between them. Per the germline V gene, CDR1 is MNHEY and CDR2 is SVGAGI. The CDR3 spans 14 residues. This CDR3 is CASSRAANTGELFF. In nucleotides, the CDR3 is TGTGCCAGCAGTCGAGCTGCGAACACCGGGGAGCTGTTTTTT.

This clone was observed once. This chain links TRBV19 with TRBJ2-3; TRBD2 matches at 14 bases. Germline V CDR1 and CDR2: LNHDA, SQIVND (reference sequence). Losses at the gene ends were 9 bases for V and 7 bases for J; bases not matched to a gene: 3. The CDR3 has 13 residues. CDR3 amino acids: CASRTSGGHTQYF. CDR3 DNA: TGTGCCAGCCGGACTAGCGGGGGGCATACGCAGTATTTT.

CDR3 in DNA: TGTGCCTGGAGCACACGAGGGGTTCGATACGAGCAGTACTTC. Translated, it gives CAWSTRGVRYEQYF. The chain combines TRBV30 with TRBJ2-7; either TRBD1 or TRBD2 may fit D (5 bases each). V was shortened by 3 bases and J by 4 bases, with 16 bases between the two germline ends. The CDR3 extends over 14 amino acids. The germline V gene has CDR1 GTSNPN and CDR2 SVGIG (reference sequence).

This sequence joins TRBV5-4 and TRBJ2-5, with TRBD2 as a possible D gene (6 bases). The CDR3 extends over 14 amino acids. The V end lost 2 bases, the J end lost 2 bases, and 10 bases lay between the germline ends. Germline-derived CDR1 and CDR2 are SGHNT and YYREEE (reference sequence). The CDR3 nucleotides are TGTGCCAGCAGCTTAAAGACTAGACAAGAGACCCAGTACTTC. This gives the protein CASSLKTRQETQYF.

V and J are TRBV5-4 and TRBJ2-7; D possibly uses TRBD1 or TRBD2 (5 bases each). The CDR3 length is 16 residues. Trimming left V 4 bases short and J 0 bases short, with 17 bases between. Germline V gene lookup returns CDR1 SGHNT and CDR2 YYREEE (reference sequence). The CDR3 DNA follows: TGTGCCAGCAGCCAAGGGTGGGACCAGGTCTCCTACGAGCAGTACTTC. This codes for CASSQGWDQVSYEQYF.

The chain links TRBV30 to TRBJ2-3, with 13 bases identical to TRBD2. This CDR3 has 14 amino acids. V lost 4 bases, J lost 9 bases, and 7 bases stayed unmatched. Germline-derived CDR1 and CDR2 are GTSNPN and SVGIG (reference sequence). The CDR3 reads CAWKLAGGLGTQYF. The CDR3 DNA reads TGTGCCTGGAAACTAGCGGGGGGGCTTGGGACGCAGTATTTT.

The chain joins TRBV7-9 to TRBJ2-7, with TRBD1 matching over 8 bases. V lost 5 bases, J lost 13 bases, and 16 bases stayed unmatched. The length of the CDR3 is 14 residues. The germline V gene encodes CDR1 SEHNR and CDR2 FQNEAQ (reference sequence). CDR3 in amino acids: CASSQGQGLWGPYF. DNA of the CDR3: TGTGCCAGCAGCCAAGGACAGGGATTATGGGGCCCCTACTTC. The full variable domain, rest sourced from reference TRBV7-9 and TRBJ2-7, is DTGVSQNPRHKITKRGQNVTFRCDPISEHNRLYWYRQTLGQGPEFLTYFQNEAQLEKSRLLSDRFSAERPKGSFSTLEIQRTEQGDSAMYLCASSQGQGLWGPYFGPGTRLTVT.

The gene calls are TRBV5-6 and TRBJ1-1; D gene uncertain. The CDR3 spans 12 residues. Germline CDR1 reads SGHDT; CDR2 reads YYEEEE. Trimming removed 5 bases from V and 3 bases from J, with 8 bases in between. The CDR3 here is CASRLIDTEAFF. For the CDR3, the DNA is TGTGCCAGCAGATTAATTGACACTGAAGCTTTCTTT.

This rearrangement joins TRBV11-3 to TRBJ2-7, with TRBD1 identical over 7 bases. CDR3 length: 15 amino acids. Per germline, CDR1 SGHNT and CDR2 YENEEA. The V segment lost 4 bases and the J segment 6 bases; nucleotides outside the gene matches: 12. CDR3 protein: CASSSQGRGISEQYF. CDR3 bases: TGTGCCAGCAGCTCACAGGGGCGCGGTATTTCCGAGCAGTACTTC. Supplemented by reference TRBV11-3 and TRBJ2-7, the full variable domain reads EAGVVQSPRYKIIEKKQPVAFWCNPISGHNTLYWYLQNLGQGPELLIRYENEEAVDDSQLPKDRFSAERLKGVDSTLKIQPAELGDSAVYLCASSSQGRGISEQYFGPGTRLTVT.

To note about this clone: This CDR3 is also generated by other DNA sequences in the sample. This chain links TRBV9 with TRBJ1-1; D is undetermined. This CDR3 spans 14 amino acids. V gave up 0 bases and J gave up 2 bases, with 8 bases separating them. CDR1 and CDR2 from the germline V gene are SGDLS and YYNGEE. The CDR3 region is CASSVGGENTEAFF. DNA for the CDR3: TGTGCCAGCAGCGTAGGCGGGGAAAACACTGAAGCTTTCTTT.

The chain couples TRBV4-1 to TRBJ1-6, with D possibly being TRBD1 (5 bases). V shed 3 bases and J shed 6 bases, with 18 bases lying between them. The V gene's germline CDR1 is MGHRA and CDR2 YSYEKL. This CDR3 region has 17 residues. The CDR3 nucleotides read TGCGCCAGCAGCCACCCCCGTGGGGGAAGTTCTAATTCACCCCTCCACTTT. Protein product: CASSHPRGGSSNSPLHF.

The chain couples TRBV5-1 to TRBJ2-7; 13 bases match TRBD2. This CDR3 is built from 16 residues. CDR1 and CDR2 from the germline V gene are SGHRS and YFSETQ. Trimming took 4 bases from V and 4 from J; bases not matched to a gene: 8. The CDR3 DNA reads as TGCGCCAGCAGCCCGCTAACTAGCGGGAGGGGATACGAGCAGTACTTC. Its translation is CASSPLTSGRGYEQYF.

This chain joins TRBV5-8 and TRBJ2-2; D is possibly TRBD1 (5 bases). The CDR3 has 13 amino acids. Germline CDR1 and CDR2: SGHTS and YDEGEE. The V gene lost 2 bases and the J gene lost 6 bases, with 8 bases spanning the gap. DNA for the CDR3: TGTGCCAGCAGCTTCAGGGTATCCGGGGAGCTGTTTTTT. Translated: CASSFRVSGELFF. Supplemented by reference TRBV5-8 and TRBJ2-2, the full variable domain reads EAGVTQSPTHLIKTRGQQATLRCSPISGHTSVYWYQQALGLGLQFLLWYDEGEERNRGNFPPRFSGRQFPNYSSELNVNALELEDSALYLCASSFRVSGELFFGEGSRLTVL.

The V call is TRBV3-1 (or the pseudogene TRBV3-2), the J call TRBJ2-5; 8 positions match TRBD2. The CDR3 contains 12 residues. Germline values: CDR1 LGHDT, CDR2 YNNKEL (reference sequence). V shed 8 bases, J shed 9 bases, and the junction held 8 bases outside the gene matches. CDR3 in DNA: TGTGCCAGCCAACTAGCGGCCTCGGCCCAGTACTTC. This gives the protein CASQLAASAQYF.

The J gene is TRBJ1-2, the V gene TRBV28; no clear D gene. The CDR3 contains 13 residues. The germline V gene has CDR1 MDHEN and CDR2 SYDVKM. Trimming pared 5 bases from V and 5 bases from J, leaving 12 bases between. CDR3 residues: CASSVPIGYGYTF. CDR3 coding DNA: TGTGCCAGCAGTGTACCGATCGGGTATGGCTACACCTTC.

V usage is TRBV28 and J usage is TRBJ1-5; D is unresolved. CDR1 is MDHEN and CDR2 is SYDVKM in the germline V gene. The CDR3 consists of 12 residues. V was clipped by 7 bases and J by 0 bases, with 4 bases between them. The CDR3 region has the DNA TGTGCCAGCACCTATAGCAATCAGCCCCAGCATTTT. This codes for CASTYSNQPQHF.

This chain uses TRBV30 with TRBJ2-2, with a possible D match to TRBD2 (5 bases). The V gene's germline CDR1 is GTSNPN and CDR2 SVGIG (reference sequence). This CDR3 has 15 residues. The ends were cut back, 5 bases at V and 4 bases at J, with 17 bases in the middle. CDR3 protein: CAWGMSWGATGELFF. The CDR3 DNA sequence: TGTGCCTGGGGAATGTCCTGGGGAGCCACCGGGGAGCTGTTTTTT.

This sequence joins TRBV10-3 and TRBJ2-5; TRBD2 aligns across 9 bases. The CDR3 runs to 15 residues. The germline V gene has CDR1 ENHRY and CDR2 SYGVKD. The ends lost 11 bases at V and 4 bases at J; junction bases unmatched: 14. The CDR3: CASTAGGSGGETQYF. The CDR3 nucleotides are TGTGCCTCTACGGCGGGAGGTAGCGGGGGAGAGACCCAGTACTTC.

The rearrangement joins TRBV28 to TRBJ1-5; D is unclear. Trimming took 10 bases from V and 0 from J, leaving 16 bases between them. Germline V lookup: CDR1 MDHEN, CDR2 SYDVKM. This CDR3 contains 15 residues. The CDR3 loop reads CAIPTYRYSNQPQHF. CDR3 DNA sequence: TGTGCCATCCCCACCTACAGATATAGCAATCAGCCCCAGCATTTT.

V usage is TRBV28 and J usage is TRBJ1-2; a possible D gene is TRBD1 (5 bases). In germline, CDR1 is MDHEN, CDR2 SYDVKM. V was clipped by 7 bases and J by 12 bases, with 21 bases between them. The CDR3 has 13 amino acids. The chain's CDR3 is CASTLRGWRGNTF. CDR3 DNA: TGTGCCAGCACCCTTAGGGGTTGGCGGGGAAACACCTTC.

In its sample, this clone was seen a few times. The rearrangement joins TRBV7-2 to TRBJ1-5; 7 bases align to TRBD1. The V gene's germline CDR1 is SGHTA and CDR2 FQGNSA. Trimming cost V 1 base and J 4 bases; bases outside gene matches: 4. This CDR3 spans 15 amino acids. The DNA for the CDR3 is TGTGCCAGCAGCTTAGAAACAGGGGCTAATCAGCCCCAGCATTTT. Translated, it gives CASSLETGANQPQHF.